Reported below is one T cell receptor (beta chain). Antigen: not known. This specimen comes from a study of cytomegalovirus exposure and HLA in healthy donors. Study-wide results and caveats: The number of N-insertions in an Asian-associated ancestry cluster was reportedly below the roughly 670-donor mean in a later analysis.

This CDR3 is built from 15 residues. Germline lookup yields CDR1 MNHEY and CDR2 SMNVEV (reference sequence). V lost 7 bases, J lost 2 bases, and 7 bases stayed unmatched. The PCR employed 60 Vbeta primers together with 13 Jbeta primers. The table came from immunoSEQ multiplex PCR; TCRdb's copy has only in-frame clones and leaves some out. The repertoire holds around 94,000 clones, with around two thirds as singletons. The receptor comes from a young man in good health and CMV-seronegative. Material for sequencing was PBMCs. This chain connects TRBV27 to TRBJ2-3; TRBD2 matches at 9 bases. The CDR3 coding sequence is TGTGCCAGCACCTCCAGCGGGGGGATCACAGATACGCAGTATTTT. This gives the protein CASTSSGGITDTQYF.